This T cell receptor (beta chain) is from a study of T-cell reconstitution after alpha-beta-depleted transplantation in children. Study-wide results and caveats: Diversity and T-cell counts at one year after transplant derived mostly from new T cells. Expanded clones from the graft, numbering several hundred, reportedly supplied alpha-beta T cells about two months after transplant.

V dropped 5 bases and J dropped 8; count of bases not matched to a gene: 6. The germline V gene encodes CDR1 SGHVS and CDR2 FNYEAQ. The CDR3 contains 15 residues. The library targeted TCRbeta and was prepared with unique molecular identifiers. TCRdb re-called the PCR reads with MiXCR, one entry per CDR3 protein. Here the sample spans about 200,000 distinct CDR3 sequences, roughly 6.5% being singletons. This clonotype was seen a few times. The antigen remains undetermined. This TCR was recovered from a girl under three years old with combined immunodeficiency, due to receive a stem cell transplant. Material: PBMCs, obtained before TCRalphabeta/CD19-depleted stem cell transplant. V is TRBV7-6 and J is TRBJ1-6, with 10 bases fitting TRBD1. The CDR3 DNA reads as TGTGCCAGCAGCATGACAGGGGGCCGGTATTCACCCCTCCACTTT. Translation: CASSMTGGRYSPLHF.